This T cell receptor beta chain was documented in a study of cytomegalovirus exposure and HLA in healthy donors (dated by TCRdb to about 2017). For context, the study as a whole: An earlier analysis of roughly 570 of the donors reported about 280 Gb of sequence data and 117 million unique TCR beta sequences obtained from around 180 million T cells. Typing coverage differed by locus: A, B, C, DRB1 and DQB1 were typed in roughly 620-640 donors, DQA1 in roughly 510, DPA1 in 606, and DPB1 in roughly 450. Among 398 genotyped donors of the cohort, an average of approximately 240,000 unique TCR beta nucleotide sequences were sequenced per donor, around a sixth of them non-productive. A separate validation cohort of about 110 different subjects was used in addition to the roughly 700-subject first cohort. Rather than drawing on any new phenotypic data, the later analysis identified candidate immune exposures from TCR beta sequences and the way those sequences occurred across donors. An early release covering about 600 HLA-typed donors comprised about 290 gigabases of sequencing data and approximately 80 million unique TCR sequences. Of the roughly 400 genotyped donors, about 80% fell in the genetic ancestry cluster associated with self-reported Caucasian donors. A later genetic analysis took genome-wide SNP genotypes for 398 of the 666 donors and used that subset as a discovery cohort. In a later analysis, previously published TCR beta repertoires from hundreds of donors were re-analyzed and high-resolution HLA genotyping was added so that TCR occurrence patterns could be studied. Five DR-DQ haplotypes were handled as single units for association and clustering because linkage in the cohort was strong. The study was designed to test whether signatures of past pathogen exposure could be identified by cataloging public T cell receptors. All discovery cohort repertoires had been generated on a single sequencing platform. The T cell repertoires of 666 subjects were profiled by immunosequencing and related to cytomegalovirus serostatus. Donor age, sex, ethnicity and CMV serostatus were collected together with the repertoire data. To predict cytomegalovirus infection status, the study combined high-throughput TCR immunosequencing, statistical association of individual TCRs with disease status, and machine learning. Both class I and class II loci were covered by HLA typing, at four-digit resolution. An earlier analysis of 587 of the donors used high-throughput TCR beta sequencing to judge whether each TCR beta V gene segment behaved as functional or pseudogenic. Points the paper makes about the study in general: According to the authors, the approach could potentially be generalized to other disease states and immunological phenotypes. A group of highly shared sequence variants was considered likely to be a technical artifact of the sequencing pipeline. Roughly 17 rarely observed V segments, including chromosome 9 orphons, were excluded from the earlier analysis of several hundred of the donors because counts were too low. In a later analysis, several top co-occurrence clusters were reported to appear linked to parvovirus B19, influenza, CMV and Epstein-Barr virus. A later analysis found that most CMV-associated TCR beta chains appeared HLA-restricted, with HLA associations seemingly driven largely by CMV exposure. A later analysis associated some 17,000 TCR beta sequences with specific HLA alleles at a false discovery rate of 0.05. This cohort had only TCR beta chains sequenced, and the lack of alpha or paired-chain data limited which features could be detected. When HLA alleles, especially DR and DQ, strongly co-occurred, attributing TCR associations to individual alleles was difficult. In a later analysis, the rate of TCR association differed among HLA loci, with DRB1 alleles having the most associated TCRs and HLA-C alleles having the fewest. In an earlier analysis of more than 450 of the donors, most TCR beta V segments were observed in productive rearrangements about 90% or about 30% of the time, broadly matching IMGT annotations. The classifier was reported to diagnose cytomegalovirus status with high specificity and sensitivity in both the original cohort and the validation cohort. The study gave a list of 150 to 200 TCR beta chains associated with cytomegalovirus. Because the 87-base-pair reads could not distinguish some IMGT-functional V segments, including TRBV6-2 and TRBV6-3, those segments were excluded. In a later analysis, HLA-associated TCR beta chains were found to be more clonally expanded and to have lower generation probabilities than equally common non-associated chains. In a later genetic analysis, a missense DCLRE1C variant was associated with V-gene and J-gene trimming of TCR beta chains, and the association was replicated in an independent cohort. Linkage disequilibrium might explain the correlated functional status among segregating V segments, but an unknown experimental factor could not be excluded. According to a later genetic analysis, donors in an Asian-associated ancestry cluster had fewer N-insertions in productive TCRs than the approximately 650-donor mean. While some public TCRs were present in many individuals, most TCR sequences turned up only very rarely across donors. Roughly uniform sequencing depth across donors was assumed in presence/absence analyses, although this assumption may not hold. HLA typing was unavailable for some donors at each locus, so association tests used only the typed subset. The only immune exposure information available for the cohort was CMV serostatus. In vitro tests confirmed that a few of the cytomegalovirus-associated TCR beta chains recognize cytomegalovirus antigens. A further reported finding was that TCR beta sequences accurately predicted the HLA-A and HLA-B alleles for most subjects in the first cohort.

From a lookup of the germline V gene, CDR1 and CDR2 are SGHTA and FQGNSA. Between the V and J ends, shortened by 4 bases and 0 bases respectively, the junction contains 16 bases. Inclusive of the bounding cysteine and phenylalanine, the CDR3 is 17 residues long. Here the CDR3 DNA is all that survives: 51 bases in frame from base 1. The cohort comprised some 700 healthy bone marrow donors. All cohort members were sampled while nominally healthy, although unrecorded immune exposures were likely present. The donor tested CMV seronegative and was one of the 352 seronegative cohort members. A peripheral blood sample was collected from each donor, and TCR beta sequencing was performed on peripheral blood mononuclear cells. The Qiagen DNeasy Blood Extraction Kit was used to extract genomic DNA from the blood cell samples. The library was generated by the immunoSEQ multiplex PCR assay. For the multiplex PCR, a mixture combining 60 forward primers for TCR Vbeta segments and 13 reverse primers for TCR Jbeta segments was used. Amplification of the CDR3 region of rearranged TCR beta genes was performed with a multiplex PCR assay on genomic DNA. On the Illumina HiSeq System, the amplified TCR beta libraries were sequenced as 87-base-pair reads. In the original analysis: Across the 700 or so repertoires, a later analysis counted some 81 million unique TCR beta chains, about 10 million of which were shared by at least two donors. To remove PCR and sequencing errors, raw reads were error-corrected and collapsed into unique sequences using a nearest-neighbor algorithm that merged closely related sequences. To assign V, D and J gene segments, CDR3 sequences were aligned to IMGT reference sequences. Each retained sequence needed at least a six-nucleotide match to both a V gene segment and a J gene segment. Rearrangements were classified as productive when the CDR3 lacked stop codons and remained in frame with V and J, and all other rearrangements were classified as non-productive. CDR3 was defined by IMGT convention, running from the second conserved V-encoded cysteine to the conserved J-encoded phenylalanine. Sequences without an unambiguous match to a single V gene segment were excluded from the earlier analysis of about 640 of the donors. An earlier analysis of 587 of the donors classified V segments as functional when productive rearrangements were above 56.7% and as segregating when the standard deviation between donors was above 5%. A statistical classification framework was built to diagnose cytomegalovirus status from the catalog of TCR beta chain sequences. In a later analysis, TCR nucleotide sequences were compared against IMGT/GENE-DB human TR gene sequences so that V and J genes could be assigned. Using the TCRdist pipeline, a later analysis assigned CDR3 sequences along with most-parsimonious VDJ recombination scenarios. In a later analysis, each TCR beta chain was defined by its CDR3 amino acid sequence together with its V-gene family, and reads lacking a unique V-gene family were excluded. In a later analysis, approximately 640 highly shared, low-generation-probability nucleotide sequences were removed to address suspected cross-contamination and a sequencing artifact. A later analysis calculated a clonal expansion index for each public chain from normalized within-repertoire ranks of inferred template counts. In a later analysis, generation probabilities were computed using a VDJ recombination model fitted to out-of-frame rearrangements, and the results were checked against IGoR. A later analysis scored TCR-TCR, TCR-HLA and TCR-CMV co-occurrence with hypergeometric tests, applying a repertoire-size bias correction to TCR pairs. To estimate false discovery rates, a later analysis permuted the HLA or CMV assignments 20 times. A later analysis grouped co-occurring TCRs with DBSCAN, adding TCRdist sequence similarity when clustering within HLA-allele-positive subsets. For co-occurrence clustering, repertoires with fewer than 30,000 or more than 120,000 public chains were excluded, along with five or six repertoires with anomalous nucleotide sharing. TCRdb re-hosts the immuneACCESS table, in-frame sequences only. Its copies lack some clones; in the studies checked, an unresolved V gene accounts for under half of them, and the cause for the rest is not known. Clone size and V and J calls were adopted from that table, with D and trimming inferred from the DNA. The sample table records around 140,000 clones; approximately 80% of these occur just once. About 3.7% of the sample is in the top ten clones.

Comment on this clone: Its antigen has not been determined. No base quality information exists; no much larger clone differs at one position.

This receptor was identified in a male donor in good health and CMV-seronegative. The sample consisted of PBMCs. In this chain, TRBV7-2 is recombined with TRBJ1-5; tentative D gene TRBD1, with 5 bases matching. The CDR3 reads CASSSPGGQISNQPQHF. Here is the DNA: TGTGCCAGCAGCTCCCCGGGGGGTCAAATTAGCAATCAGCCCCAGCATTTT.